The 19 T cell receptor beta chains given below trace back to one sample, sequenced in a study of blood T cells in healthy people across ages. Combining a sample-barcoded 5' primer with a J-beta primer mix, a second PCR ran for roughly 6 to 12 cycles. TCRdb reprocessed the 5' RACE reads via MiXCR and lists one record per CDR3 protein. This sample has about 780,000 distinct CDR3 sequences; around half occur once, and the top ten carry around 18%. The material sequenced was blood. Receptors were obtained from a man older than 75 in good health.

This rearrangement joins TRBV6-2 or TRBV6-3 to TRBJ1-1; D remains unclear. CDR1 MNHEY and CDR2 SVGEGT come from the germline V gene. This CDR3 spans 15 amino acids. The V and J ends lost 6 bases and 3 bases respectively, with 17 bases between them. The CDR3 nucleotides are TGTGCCAGCAGCCTATTTAGCGGAGATTACACTGAAGCTTTCTTT. This gives the protein CASSLFSGDYTEAFF.

This clonotype appeared a few times. The rearrangement uses TRBV7-3 and TRBJ2-3, with D perhaps assigned TRBD1 or TRBD2 (6 bases each). The length of the CDR3 is 14 residues. CDR1 and CDR2 from the germline V gene are SGHTA and FQGTGA. V lost 5 bases and J lost 6, with 15 bases in between. The CDR3 DNA reads as TGTGCCAGCAGCCCGGGGGCCTGGAAGGATACGCAGTATTTT. Amino acids: CASSPGAWKDTQYF.

The chain links TRBV11-1 to TRBJ2-7, with a weak D call TRBD1 (6 bases). This CDR3 has 15 amino acids. With 1 base removed from V and 7 bases from J, the gap between germline ends came to 17 bases. Germline loops: CDR1 SGHAT, CDR2 FQDESV (reference sequence). CDR3 sequence (DNA): TGTGCCAGCAGCTTAGGGAAGTTACAGGGCAATGAGCAGTACTTC. Its protein is CASSLGKLQGNEQYF.

The chain couples TRBV27 to TRBJ2-1; D is possibly TRBD2 (5 bases). V was cut by 2 bases and J by 7 bases, with 18 bases left in between. This CDR3 has 16 amino acids. CDR1 and CDR2 (germline): MNHEY, SMNVEV (reference sequence). DNA for the CDR3: TGTGCCAGCAGTTTAGCCCCGTTAACGGGGAGTAATGAGCAGTTCTTC. Translated: CASSLAPLTGSNEQFF.

This clonotype was picked up a small number of times. V and J are TRBV29-1 and TRBJ2-3; 8 bases agree with TRBD1. This CDR3 spans 14 amino acids. The germline gives CDR1 SQVTM, CDR2 ANQGSEA. Losses at the gene ends were 8 bases for V and 5 bases for J; bases not matched to a gene: 12. The CDR3 DNA reads TGCAGCACATGTTTGACAGGGGCCAAAGATACGCAGTATTTT. Its translation is CSTCLTGAKDTQYF.

V and J are TRBV6-2 or TRBV6-3 and TRBJ2-3; 11 bases are shared with TRBD2. The ends lost 5 bases at V and 0 bases at J; junction bases unmatched: 4. Germline V CDR1 and CDR2: MNHEY, SVGEGT. The CDR3 is 16 residues long. In DNA, the CDR3 is TGTGCCAGCAGTGCGGGACTAGCGGCCAGCACAGATACGCAGTATTTT. Translated: CASSAGLAASTDTQYF.

V and J are TRBV28 and TRBJ2-1; D unresolved. The V gene lost 4 bases and the J gene lost 9 bases, with 13 bases spanning the gap. The CDR3 has 13 residues. Germline V gene lookup returns CDR1 MDHEN and CDR2 SYDVKM. As DNA, the CDR3 is TGTGCCAGCAGTTCCGGATCTAGGTGTGAGCAGTTCTTC. Translation: CASSSGSRCEQFF.

Note on this clonotype: A much bigger clone sits one base away, suggesting this may be a read error. The V gene is TRBV9, the J gene TRBJ2-7, with a tentative D call TRBD1 (5 bases). The CDR3 sequence is 14 residues long. Germline V gene lookup returns CDR1 SGDLS and CDR2 YYNGEE. DNA for the CDR3: TGTGCCAACAGCGTAGGGCAGGGTGTTAACGAGCAGTACTTC. Residues: CANSVGQGVNEQYF.

This sequence joins TRBV4-3 and TRBJ1-2; 7 bases are shared with TRBD1. This CDR3 is built from 14 residues. Germline CDR1 LGHNA, CDR2 YSLEER. V lost 1 base to trimming and J lost 4 bases; unmatched junction nucleotides: 3. This CDR3 is CASSQVQGIYGYTF. In DNA, the CDR3 is TGCGCCAGCAGCCAAGTACAGGGGATCTATGGCTACACCTTC.

Only a few counts were recorded for this clonotype. The V call is TRBV20-1, the J call TRBJ2-5; 7 nucleotides align to TRBD1. The CDR3 totals 14 residues. The germline V gene encodes CDR1 DFQATT and CDR2 SNEGSKA (reference sequence). With V trimmed by 1 base and J by 5 bases, 7 bases remained unmatched. CDR3 sequence reads: CSARAWDSRETQYF. CDR3 sequence (DNA): TGCAGTGCTAGAGCTTGGGACAGCCGGGAGACCCAGTACTTC.

The rearrangement joins TRBV7-8 to TRBJ1-2, with D uncertain. The CDR3 is made up of 18 amino acids. Trimming took 5 bases from V and 8 from J, leaving 30 bases between them. Germline V gene sequence: CDR1 SGHVS, CDR2 FQNEAQ. This chain's CDR3 is CASSLPSRFRRTHEGYTF. The CDR3 nucleotides are TGTGCCAGCAGCCTACCTTCTCGGTTCAGGCGGACCCATGAAGGCTACACCTTC. Complete variable domain (other parts from reference TRBV7-8 and TRBJ1-2): GAGVSQSPRYKVAKRGQDVALRCDPISGHVSLFWYQQALGQGPEFLTYFQNEAQLDKSGLPSDRFFAERPEGSVSTLKIQRTQQEDSAVYLCASSLPSRFRRTHEGYTFGSGTRLTVV.

The chain joins TRBV13 to TRBJ2-7; TRBD2 is a possible D gene (6 bases). The V gene's germline CDR1 is PRHDT and CDR2 FYEKMQ (reference sequence). The V end was cut by 2 bases, the J end by 0 bases, with 8 bases between. The CDR3 runs 14 residues. CDR3 protein: CASSLRRVSYEQYF. CDR3 in DNA: TGTGCCAGCAGCTTACGGAGGGTCTCCTACGAGCAGTACTTC.

This chain joins TRBV12-3 or TRBV12-4 and TRBJ2-3; D is unclear. V was trimmed by 6 bases and J by 0 bases, leaving 10 bases between them. The CDR3 length is 14 residues. The CDR3 reads CASRARWSTDTQYF. In DNA form, the CDR3 reads TGTGCCAGCAGGGCCCGCTGGAGCACAGATACGCAGTATTTT.

The gene calls are TRBV11-3 and TRBJ2-2; either TRBD1 or TRBD2 may fit D (6 bases each). Germline values: CDR1 SGHNT, CDR2 YENEEA. The CDR3 contains 16 residues. With 0 bases removed from V and 4 bases from J, the gap between germline ends came to 12 bases. In nucleotides, the CDR3 is TGTGCCAGCAGCTTAGACCCCGGGGGCGGCACCGGGGAGCTGTTTTTT. It is translated as CASSLDPGGGTGELFF. The full variable domain, in which reference TRBV11-3 and TRBJ2-2 provide the parts outside the CDR3, is EAGVVQSPRYKIIEKKQPVAFWCNPISGHNTLYWYLQNLGQGPELLIRYENEEAVDDSQLPKDRFSAERLKGVDSTLKIQPAELGDSAVYLCASSLDPGGGTGELFFGEGSRLTVL.

The chain links TRBV29-1 to TRBJ1-1; maybe TRBD1 (5 bases). The germline V gene has CDR1 SQVTM and CDR2 ANQGSEA. The CDR3 has 12 amino acids. V was pared by 3 bases and J by 6 bases, with 11 bases between. CDR3 sequence: CSVDQGGAEAFF. The CDR3 bases are TGCAGCGTTGACCAGGGAGGGGCTGAAGCTTTCTTT.

This clonotype turned up a few times. The chain combines TRBV7-2 with TRBJ1-6; D not resolved. Trimming cost V 5 bases and J 0 bases, with 11 bases left between them. Germline CDR1 SGHTA, CDR2 FQGNSA. The CDR3 is 16 amino acids. CDR3 sequence (DNA): TGTGCCAGCAGCGAGGGTCAGAACTCCTATAATTCACCCCTCCACTTT. It translates to CASSEGQNSYNSPLHF.

This clonotype was recorded a few times. The chain carries TRBV5-6 and TRBJ2-5; unclear D gene. Between the trimmed V and J ends, which lost 3 bases and 0 bases, there was a span of 15 bases. CDR1 and CDR2 (germline): SGHDT, YYEEEE. The CDR3 loop spans 16 amino acids. The CDR3 DNA reads TGTGCCAGCAGCTGGGGTGCGCGGACCAACCAAGAGACCCAGTACTTC. Translated: CASSWGARTNQETQYF.

V usage is TRBV5-4 and J usage is TRBJ2-5; D possibly corresponds to TRBD2 (7 bases). Trimming removed 4 bases from V and 5 bases from J, with 12 bases in between. Germline CDR1 and CDR2: SGHNT and YYREEE (reference sequence). The CDR3 spans 13 residues. The CDR3 bases are TGTGCCAGCAGCGGGGGGGCTTGGGAGACCCAGTACTTC. Its protein is CASSGGAWETQYF.

At least ten counts were recorded for this clonotype. This sequence joins TRBV5-1 and TRBJ2-1; D gene ambiguous. This CDR3 region has 13 residues. Trimming stripped 2 bases from V and 7 bases from J, with 10 bases between. Germline V lookup: CDR1 SGHRS, CDR2 YFSETQ. The CDR3 bases are TGCGCCAGCAGCTTTGCCGAAGCAAATGAGCAGTTCTTC. This codes for CASSFAEANEQFF.